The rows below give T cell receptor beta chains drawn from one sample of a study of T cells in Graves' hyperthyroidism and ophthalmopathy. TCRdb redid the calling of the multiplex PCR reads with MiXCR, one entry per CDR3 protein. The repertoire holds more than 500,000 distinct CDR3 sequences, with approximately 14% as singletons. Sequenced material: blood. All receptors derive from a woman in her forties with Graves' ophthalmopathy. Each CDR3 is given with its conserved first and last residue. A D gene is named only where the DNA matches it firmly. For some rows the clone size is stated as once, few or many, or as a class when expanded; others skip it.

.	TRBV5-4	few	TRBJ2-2	TGTGCCAGCAGTTCCGGGCAGGTAGCGACCGGGGAGCTGTTTTTT	CASSSGQVATGELFF
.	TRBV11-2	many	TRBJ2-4	TGTGCCAGCAGCTTAGATCGCGCCAAAAACATTCAGTACTTC	CASSLDRAKNIQYF
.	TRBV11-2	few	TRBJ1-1	TGTGCCAGCAGTTTACACGGGCGGCCGGGTCCCACTGAAGCTTTCTTT	CASSLHGRPGPTEAFF
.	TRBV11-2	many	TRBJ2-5	TGTGCCAGCAGCTCTCCCCTAGCGCCCCAAGAGACCCAGTACTTC	CASSSPLAPQETQYF
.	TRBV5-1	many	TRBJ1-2	TGCGCCAGCAGCTTGGAGAAGGGATATGGCTACACCTTC	CASSLEKGYGYTF
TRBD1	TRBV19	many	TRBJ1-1	TGTGCCAGTAGTCGGACAGGGACTTTGAACACTGAAGCTTTCTTT	CASSRTGTLNTEAFF
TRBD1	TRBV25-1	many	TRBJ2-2	TGTGCCAGCAGTGAGAGAGATCAGGGGGCCGGGGAGCTGTTTTTT	CASSERDQGAGELFF
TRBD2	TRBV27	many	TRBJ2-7	TGTGCCAGCAGTACGGGACTAGCGGGGTCCTACGAGCAGTACTTC	CASSTGLAGSYEQYF
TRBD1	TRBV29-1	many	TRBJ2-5	TGCAGCGTTGGAGAGGACAGGGGTTGGGGGGAGACCCAGTACTTC	CSVGEDRGWGETQYF
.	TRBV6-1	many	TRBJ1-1	TGTGCCAGCAGCGAAGACAAAAGTTGGGGGGCCGGCGCTGAAGCTTTCTTT	CASSEDKSWGAGAEAFF
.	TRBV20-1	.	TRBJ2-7	TGCAGTGCTAGAGACGCAAGGGGGACTAAGTACGAGCAGTACTTC	CSARDARGTKYEQYF
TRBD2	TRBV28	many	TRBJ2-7	TGTGCCAGCAGTTTAACCGGGACTAGCGGAACCTACGAGCAGTACTTC	CASSLTGTSGTYEQYF
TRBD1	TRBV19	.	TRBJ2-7	TGTGCCACCAGAAGACAGGGTTCCTACGAGCAGTACTTC	CATRRQGSYEQYF
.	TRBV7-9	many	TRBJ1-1	TGTGCCAGCAGCCTACAGGCGCGGACTGAAGCTTTCTTT	CASSLQARTEAFF
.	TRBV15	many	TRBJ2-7	TGTGCCACCAGCAGAGATCGGCCTTACGAGCAGTACTTC	CATSRDRPYEQYF
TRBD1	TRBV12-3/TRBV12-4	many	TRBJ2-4	TGTGCCAGCAGTTCGGGACAGAGAAACATTCAGTACTTC	CASSSGQRNIQYF
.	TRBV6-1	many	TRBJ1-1	TGTGCCAGCAGGCACAGGGTGGGCACTGAAGCTTTCTTT	CASRHRVGTEAFF
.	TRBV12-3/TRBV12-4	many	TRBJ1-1	TGTGCCAGCAGTTTTCTTGGGGAGGGCGCTGAAGCTTTCTTT	CASSFLGEGAEAFF
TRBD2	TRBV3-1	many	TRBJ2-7	TGTGCCAGCAGGCCTAGCGGGAATTCCTACGAGCAGTACTTC	CASRPSGNSYEQYF
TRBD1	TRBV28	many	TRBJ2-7	TGTGCCAGCAGTTTCCCTTTCCGGGACAGCAGAGCCTACGAGCAGTACTTC	CASSFPFRDSRAYEQYF
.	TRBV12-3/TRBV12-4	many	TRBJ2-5	TGTGCCAGCAGTCCGAGAGACAGCCAAGAGACCCAGTACTTC	CASSPRDSQETQYF
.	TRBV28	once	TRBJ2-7	TGTGCCAGCAGGCGCCAGGGGGGCCCCGAGCAGTACTTC	CASRRQGGPEQYF
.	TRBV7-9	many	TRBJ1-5	TGTGCCAGCAGCCGAGGTCCATCAGGGACCAATCAGCCCCAGCATTTT	CASSRGPSGTNQPQHF
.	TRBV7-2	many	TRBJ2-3	TGTGCCAGCAGCCGACAGGTTCACACAGATACGCAGTATTTT	CASSRQVHTDTQYF
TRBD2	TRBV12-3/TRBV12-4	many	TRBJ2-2	TGTGCCAGCAAGAGACTAGCGGGAGGAACCGGGGAGCTGTTTTTT	CASKRLAGGTGELFF
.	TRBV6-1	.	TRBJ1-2	TGTGCCAGCAGTGAACTTATAGGGGGGCCATCTAACTATGGCTACACCTTC	CASSELIGGPSNYGYTF
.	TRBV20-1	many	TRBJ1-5	TGCAGTGCTAGCGCGGGGGCAGGCAATCAGCCCCAGCATTTT	CSASAGAGNQPQHF
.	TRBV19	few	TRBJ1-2	TGTGCCAGTAGCCCCGTCACAGGGTCTTATGGCTACACCTTC	CASSPVTGSYGYTF
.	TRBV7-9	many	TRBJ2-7	TGTGCCAGCAGCTTAGCGGGGGTCGAGCAGTACTTC	CASSLAGVEQYF
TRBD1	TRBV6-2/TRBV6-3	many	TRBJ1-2	TGTGCCAGCAGTTACTCGACTTCAGGGGGCGAAGGCTACACCTTC	CASSYSTSGGEGYTF
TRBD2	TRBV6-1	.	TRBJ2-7	TGTGCCAGCAGTCCCGCACAAGGGACTAGCGGACTCTACGAGCAGTACTTC	CASSPAQGTSGLYEQYF
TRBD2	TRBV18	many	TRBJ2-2	TGTGCCAGCTCCCCGGGACTACAGAACACCGGGGAGCTGTTTTTT	CASSPGLQNTGELFF
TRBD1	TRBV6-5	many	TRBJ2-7	TGTGCCAGCAGTAGGACAGGGGGCAATTCCGTCTACGAGCAGTACTTC	CASSRTGGNSVYEQYF
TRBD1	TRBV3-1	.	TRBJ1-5	TGTGCCAGCAGCTACGGACAGGGACTATATCAGCCCCAGCATTTT	CASSYGQGLYQPQHF
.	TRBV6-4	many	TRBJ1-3	TGTGCCAGCAGTGATTTCAGTCAGGCGCACTCTGGAAACACCATATATTTT	CASSDFSQAHSGNTIYF
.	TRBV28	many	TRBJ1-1	TGTGCCAGCATCAGCGGACACAGATCCGATGAAGCTTTCTTT	CASISGHRSDEAFF
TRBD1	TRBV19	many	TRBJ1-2	TGTGCCAGTAGTAGGACAGGGGATTTAGGCTACACCTTC	CASSRTGDLGYTF
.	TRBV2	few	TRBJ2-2	TGTGCCAGCACCCGGGCCATTAACACCGGGGAGCTGTTTTTT	CASTRAINTGELFF
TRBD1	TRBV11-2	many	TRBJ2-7	TGTGCCAGCAGCTTTACCGGGACAGGGACCTACGAGCAGTACTTC	CASSFTGTGTYEQYF
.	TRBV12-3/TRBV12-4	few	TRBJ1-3	TGTGCCAGCAGTTTCAGGGCTGACTCTGGAAACACCATATATTTT	CASSFRADSGNTIYF
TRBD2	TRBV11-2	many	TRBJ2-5	TGTGCCAGCAGGGAAGAGGTCGGGGGAGCGGGGGAGACCCAGTACTTC	CASREEVGGAGETQYF
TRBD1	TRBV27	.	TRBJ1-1	TGTGCCAGCTCACCCGGGACAGGGTCTTTAGGAAACACTGAAGCTTTCTTT	CASSPGTGSLGNTEAFF
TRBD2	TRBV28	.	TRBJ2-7	TGTGCCAGCAGTGGGGGGACTAGCGGGAGGGAACACGAGCAGTACTTC	CASSGGTSGREHEQYF
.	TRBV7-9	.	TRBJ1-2	TGTGCCAGCAGCGGAAACAGGGAAGGCTACACCTTC	CASSGNREGYTF
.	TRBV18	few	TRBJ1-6	TGTGCCAGCTCGTTGGGACACGATAATTCACCCCTCCACTTT	CASSLGHDNSPLHF
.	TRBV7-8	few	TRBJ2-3	TGTGCCAGCAGCGGGGGGAGCACAGATACGCAGTATTTT	CASSGGSTDTQYF
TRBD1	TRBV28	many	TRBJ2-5	TGTGCCAGCAGGGGAACAGGGGTGGAGACCCAGTACTTC	CASRGTGVETQYF
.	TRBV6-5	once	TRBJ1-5	TGTGCCAGCAGTTCCTCTAAGGCTCAGCCCCAGCATTTT	CASSSSKAQPQHF
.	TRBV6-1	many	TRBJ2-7	TGTGCCAGCAGTAAGGTAGCGGAAAGCTCCTACGAGCAGTACTTC	CASSKVAESSYEQYF
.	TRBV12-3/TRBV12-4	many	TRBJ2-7	TGTGCCAGCAGTTTCGACCCACCTTACGAGCAGTACTTC	CASSFDPPYEQYF
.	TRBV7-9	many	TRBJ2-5	TGTGCCAGCAGCTCCGGGCCCGCGCAGGGGGAGACCCAGTACTTC	CASSSGPAQGETQYF